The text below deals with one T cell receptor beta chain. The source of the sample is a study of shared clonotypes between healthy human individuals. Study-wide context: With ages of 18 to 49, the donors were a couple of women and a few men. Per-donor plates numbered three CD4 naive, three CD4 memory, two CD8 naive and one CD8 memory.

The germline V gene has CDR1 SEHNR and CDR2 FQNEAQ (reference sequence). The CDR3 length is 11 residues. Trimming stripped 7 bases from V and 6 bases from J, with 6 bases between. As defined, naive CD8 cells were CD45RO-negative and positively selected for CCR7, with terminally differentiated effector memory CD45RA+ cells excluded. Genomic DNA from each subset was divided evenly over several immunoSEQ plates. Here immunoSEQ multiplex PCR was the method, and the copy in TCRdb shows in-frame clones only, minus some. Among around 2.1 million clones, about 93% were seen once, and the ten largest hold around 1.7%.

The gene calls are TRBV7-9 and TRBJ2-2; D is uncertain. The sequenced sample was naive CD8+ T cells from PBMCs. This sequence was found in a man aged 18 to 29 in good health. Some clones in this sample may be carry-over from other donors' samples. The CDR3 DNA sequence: TGTGCCAGCACCTCTTCCGGGGAGCTGTTTTTT. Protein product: CASTSSGELFF.